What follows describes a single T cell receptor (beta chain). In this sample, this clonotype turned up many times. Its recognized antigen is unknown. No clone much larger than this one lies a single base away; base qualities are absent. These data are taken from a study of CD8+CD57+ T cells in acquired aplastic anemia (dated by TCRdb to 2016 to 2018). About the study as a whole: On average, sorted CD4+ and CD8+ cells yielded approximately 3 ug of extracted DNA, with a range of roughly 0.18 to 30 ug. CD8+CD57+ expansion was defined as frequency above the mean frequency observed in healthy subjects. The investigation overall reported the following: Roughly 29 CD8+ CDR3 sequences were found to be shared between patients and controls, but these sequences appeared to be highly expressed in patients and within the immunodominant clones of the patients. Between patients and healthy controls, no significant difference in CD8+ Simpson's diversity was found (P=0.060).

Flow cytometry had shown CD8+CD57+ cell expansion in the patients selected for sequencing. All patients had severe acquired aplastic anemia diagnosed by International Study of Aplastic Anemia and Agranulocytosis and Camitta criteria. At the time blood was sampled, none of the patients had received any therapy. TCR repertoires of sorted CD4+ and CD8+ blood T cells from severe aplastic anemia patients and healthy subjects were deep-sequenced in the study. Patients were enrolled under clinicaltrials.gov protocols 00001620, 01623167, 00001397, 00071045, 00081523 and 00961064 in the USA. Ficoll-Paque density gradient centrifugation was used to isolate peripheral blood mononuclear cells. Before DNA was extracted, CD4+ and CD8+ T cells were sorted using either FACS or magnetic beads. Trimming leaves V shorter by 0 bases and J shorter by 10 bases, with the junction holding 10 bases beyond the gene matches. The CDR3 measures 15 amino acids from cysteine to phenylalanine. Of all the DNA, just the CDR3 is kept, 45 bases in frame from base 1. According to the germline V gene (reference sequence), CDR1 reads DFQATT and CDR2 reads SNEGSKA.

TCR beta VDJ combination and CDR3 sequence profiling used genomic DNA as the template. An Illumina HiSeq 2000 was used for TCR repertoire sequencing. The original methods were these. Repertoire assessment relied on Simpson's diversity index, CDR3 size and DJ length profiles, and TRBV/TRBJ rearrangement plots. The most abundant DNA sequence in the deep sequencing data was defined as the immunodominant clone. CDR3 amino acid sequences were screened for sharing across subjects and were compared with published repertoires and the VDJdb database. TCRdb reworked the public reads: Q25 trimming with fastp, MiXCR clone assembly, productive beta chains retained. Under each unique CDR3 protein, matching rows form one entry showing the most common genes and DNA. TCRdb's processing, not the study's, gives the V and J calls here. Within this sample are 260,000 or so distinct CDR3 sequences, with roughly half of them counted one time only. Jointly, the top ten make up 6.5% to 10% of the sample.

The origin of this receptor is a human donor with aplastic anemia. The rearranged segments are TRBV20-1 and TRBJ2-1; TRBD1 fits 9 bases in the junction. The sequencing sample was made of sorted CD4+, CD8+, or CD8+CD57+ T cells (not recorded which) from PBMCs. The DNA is TGCAGTGCTAGAGACCTCGGGACAGGGAGAACGGAGCAGTTCTTC. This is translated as CSARDLGTGRTEQFF.